These 24 T cell receptor beta chains originate from one sample sequenced in a study of T cells in Graves' hyperthyroidism and ophthalmopathy (dated by TCRdb to between 2019 and 2020). Libraries came from multiplex PCR. Reads for this sample came from an Illumina HiSeq 2000. The TCR beta CDR3 regions were amplified from the RNA transcripts. For the first round of RT-PCR on the TCR CDR3, the HTBI primer set was used together with the Qiagen OneStep RT-PCR kit. The raw public reads went through TCRdb reprocessing: fastp at Q25, MiXCR clone calling, in-frame beta chains kept. All rows with the same CDR3 protein become a single entry with the most common DNA and genes. Here the sample has 500,000 to 600,000 distinct CDR3 sequences; around 50% occur a single time. The ten largest clones capture about 45% of the sample. Sequencing was performed on peripheral blood or thyroid tissue (not recorded which). All receptors derive from an adult woman with Graves' disease, either hyperthyroidism or ophthalmopathy (not recorded which).

The rearrangement joins TRBV19 to TRBJ2-6; a weak D match, TRBD1 (6 bases). Per germline, CDR1 LNHDA and CDR2 SQIVND (reference sequence). Between the trimmed V and J ends, which lost 4 bases and 6 bases, there was a span of 10 bases. The CDR3 sequence is 14 residues long. The CDR3 region is CASSSWTAANVLTF. CDR3 coding DNA: TGTGCCAGTAGTAGTTGGACAGCGGCCAACGTCCTGACTTTC.

This clonotype was counted ten times or more. A junction end diverges from the germline sequence, so it may reflect a read error. The gene calls are TRBV6-6 and TRBJ1-5; a weak D match, TRBD1 (5 bases). This CDR3 comprises 13 residues. The germline gives CDR1 MNHNY, CDR2 SVGAGI (reference sequence). CDR3: CASSYSGDQPQHF. CDR3 DNA: TGTGCCAGCAGTTACTCGGGGGATCAGCCCCAACATTTT.

This clonotype was detected only a few times. The chain links TRBV4-1 to TRBJ1-5; D unresolved. From germline, CDR1 is MGHRA and CDR2 YSYEKL. Trimming removed 1 base from V and 4 bases from J, with 14 bases in between. The CDR3 is made up of 16 amino acids. CDR3 DNA sequence: TGCGCCAGCAGCCAAGGTTTGACTCTTGGGAATCAGCCCCAGCATTTT. This translates into CASSQGLTLGNQPQHF.

This clonotype showed up many times. The chain is built from TRBV20-1 and TRBJ1-1, with 9 bases fitting TRBD1. Germline CDR1 DFQATT, CDR2 SNEGSKA (reference sequence). V was pared by 0 bases and J by 7 bases, with 9 bases of the junction left unmatched. The CDR3 extends over 15 amino acids. The CDR3 sequence: CSARDLRQGEDEAFF. The CDR3 bases are TGCAGTGCTAGAGATCTCCGACAGGGGGAGGATGAAGCTTTCTTT.

The chain employs TRBV7-3 and TRBJ1-2; D is unresolved. The ends were cut back, 7 bases at V and 2 bases at J, with 17 bases in the middle. The CDR3 spans 15 residues. Germline CDR1 and CDR2: SGHTA and FQGTGA. CDR3: CASNREVAGNYGYTF. CDR3 nucleotides: TGTGCCAGCAACCGGGAGGTGGCGGGAAACTATGGCTACACCTTC.

Turning to this clonotype: A much larger clone differs from this one at a single base, so this may be a read error. The chain recombines TRBV11-2 with TRBJ1-1, with 9 bases matching TRBD1. Germline CDR1 is SGHAT and CDR2 is FQNNGV. V trimming: 3 bases; J trimming: 0 bases; junction bases outside the gene matches: 11. The CDR3 sequence is 18 residues long. CDR3: CASSFDDDRGMLNTEAFF. CDR3 in DNA: TGTGCCAGCAGCTTTGATGACGACAGGGGGATGTTGAACACTGAAGCTTTCTTT.

For the CDR3, the DNA is TGCAGTGCTAGTGTTCCGGGGGCGGGTAATGAAAAACTGTTTTTT. Its protein is CSASVPGAGNEKLFF. The chain combines TRBV20-1 with TRBJ1-4, with D perhaps matching TRBD1 (6 bases). Germline V gene sequence: CDR1 DFQATT, CDR2 SNEGSKA (reference sequence). With 3 bases removed from V and 4 bases from J, the gap between germline ends came to 15 bases. This CDR3 region has 15 residues.

The J gene is TRBJ2-5, the V gene TRBV2; 9 nucleotides line up with TRBD1. The V segment lost 6 bases and the J segment 4 bases; nucleotides outside the gene matches: 3. In germline, CDR1 is SNHLY, CDR2 FYNNEI. The CDR3 length is 13 residues. CDR3 sequence: CASRRDRAETQYF. CDR3 sequence (DNA): TGTGCCAGCAGGAGGGACAGGGCAGAGACCCAGTACTTC.

This clonotype was detected only a few times. The CDR3 protein is CASSFTGGNGYTF. CDR3 DNA: TGTGCCAGCAGTTTTACAGGGGGCAATGGCTACACCTTC. The J gene is TRBJ1-2, the V gene TRBV27; 9 bases line up with TRBD1. This CDR3 has 13 amino acids. Germline trimming cut 3 bases from V and 6 bases from J; bases unmatched to any gene: 2. Germline CDR1 is MNHEY and CDR2 is SMNVEV (reference sequence).

This clonotype was observed a few times. The J gene is TRBJ2-5, the V gene TRBV7-2, with D possibly TRBD1 on 5 matching bases. CDR1 is SGHTA and CDR2 is FQGNSA in the germline V gene. The CDR3 is 14 amino acids. V was shortened by 5 bases and J by 3 bases, with 13 bases between the two germline ends. CDR3 sequence (DNA): TGTGCCAGCAGCATAGACAGAGACAAAGAGACCCAGTACTTC. Protein: CASSIDRDKETQYF.

This clonotype has a count of ten or more. The gene calls are TRBV5-1 and TRBJ1-4; D is perhaps TRBD1 (6 bases). This CDR3 region has 13 residues. CDR1 and CDR2 from the germline V gene are SGHRS and YFSETQ. The V gene lost 0 bases and the J gene lost 7 bases, with 7 bases spanning the gap. As DNA, the CDR3 is TGCGCCAGCAGCTTGGGACAGGCTGAAAAACTGTTTTTT. Residues: CASSLGQAEKLFF.

This clonotype occurred a few times. The chain employs TRBV28 and TRBJ2-7, with 7 nucleotides matching TRBD1. V shed 8 bases and J 4 bases; nucleotides not matched to a gene: 8. Germline-derived CDR1 and CDR2 are MDHEN and SYDVKM. The CDR3 is 13 amino acids. This CDR3 reads CASGRGGRYEQYF. The CDR3 nucleotides read TGTGCCAGCGGACGAGGGGGCCGTTACGAGCAGTACTTC.

In regard to this clonotype: One junction end does not reproduce the germline sequence, and a read error may be involved. The V gene is TRBV5-1, the J gene TRBJ1-1; no clear D gene. The CDR3 loop spans 15 amino acids. Germline V gene lookup returns CDR1 SGHRS and CDR2 YFSETQ. This CDR3 is CASSFREQLNTEAFF. The CDR3 nucleotides read TGTGCCAGCAGCTTTAGGGAACAATTGAACACTGAAGCTTTCTTT.

This clonotype has more than one count but fewer than ten. The gene calls are TRBV7-9 and TRBJ1-2, with TRBD1 matching 7 bases. The CDR3 is 15 residues long. CDR1 SEHNR and CDR2 FQNEAQ come from the germline V gene (reference sequence). V shed 4 bases and J 4 bases; nucleotides not matched to a gene: 9. The CDR3 DNA sequence: TGTGCCAGCAGCTCCAACAGGGGAGACGGCTATGGCTACACCTTC. Its protein is CASSSNRGDGYGYTF. The full variable domain, rest sourced from reference TRBV7-9 and TRBJ1-2, is DTGVSQNPRHKITKRGQNVTFRCDPISEHNRLYWYRQTLGQGPEFLTYFQNEAQLEKSRLLSDRFSAERPKGSFSTLEIQRTEQGDSAMYLCASSSNRGDGYGYTFGSGTRLTVV.

There are many counts of this clonotype. The V and J genes are TRBV20-1 and TRBJ1-2; 10 bases agree with TRBD1. The CDR3 runs to 14 residues. Per germline, CDR1 DFQATT and CDR2 SNEGSKA (reference sequence). The J segment lost 7 bases and the V segment lost 0 bases, leaving 5 bases of the junction unmatched. The CDR3 DNA reads TGCAGTGCTAGAGATCCCGGGACAGGGGCTGGCTACACCTTC. Translating gives CSARDPGTGAGYTF.

This clonotype was observed a handful of times. The J gene is TRBJ2-7, the V gene TRBV10-3, with 9 bases identical to TRBD2. Germline lookup yields CDR1 ENHRY and CDR2 SYGVKD. The CDR3 runs to 12 residues. With V trimmed by 4 bases and J by 6 bases, 1 base remained unmatched. CDR3: CAISGTSVEQYF. CDR3 DNA: TGTGCCATCAGTGGGACTAGCGTCGAGCAGTACTTC.

This clonotype came up a few times. The chain joins TRBV4-2 to TRBJ2-2; 8 bases align to TRBD2. This CDR3 contains 16 residues. The J segment lost 5 bases and the V segment lost 1 base, leaving 6 bases of the junction unmatched. Germline loops: CDR1 LGHNA, CDR2 YNFKEQ. The chain's CDR3 is CASSQVSAGVTGELFF. Here the CDR3 DNA reads TGTGCCAGCAGCCAAGTTTCAGCGGGAGTTACCGGGGAGCTGTTTTTT.

There are many counts of this clonotype. The chain joins TRBV5-1 to TRBJ2-5; 11 bases line up with TRBD2. CDR1 and CDR2 (germline): SGHRS, YFSETQ. The CDR3 length is 15 residues. The ends lost 0 bases at V and 5 bases at J; junction bases unmatched: 3. CDR3 nucleotide sequence: TGCGCCAGCAGCTTGGCACTAGCGGGAGCTGAGACCCAGTACTTC. Its translation is CASSLALAGAETQYF. Filled out from reference TRBV5-1 and TRBJ2-5, the complete variable domain reads KAGVTQTPRYLIKTRGQQVTLSCSPISGHRSVSWYQQTPGQGLQFLFEYFSETQRNKGNFPGRFSGRQFSNSRSEMNVSTLELGDSALYLCASSLALAGAETQYFGPGTRLLVL.

This clonotype was seen ten or more times. The chain carries TRBV20-1 and TRBJ1-5; D call uncertain. V gave up 6 bases and J gave up 4 bases, with 19 bases separating them. In germline, CDR1 is DFQATT, CDR2 SNEGSKA (reference sequence). CDR3 size: 15 residues. In nucleotides, the CDR3 is TGCAGTGCCCCCCCCCCGGGGAGACTGAATCAGCCCCAGCATTTT. Translation: CSAPPPGRLNQPQHF.

The gene calls are TRBV6-1 and TRBJ2-7; 9 nucleotides align to TRBD2. The CDR3 consists of 15 residues. The ends lost 5 bases at V and 0 bases at J; junction bases unmatched: 5. CDR1 MNHNS and CDR2 SASEGT come from the germline V gene. The CDR3 loop reads CASSKLSGSSYEQYF. The DNA for the CDR3 is TGTGCCAGCAGTAAGCTTAGCGGGAGCTCCTACGAGCAGTACTTC.

The table lists this clonotype with a few counts. This chain links TRBV20-1 with TRBJ2-5; D tentatively fits TRBD1 or TRBD2 (5 bases each). The CDR3 has 14 residues. Trimming removed 3 bases from V and 5 bases from J, with 16 bases in between. Per germline, CDR1 DFQATT and CDR2 SNEGSKA (reference sequence). The CDR3 loop is CSARWQGRLETQYF. CDR3 DNA sequence: TGCAGTGCTAGGTGGCAGGGACGCCTTGAGACCCAGTACTTC.

The chain recombines TRBV18 with TRBJ1-4; 9 nucleotides match TRBD1. From germline, CDR1 is KGHSH and CDR2 LQKENI. The length of the CDR3 is 16 residues. The trim removed 0 bases at V and 8 bases at J, leaving 7 bases unmatched. In DNA form, the CDR3 reads TGTGCCAGCTCACCACCCAACGGACAGGGGAAGGAAAAACTGTTTTTT. This translates into CASSPPNGQGKEKLFF.

This clonotype has ten or more counts. This sequence joins TRBV9 and TRBJ1-4; D is undetermined. CDR1 and CDR2 from the germline V gene are SGDLS and YYNGEE. There are 14 residues in the CDR3. V lost 4 bases, J lost 7 bases, and 14 bases lay in between. The CDR3: CASSQGLASEKLFF. The CDR3 nucleotides read TGTGCCAGCAGCCAAGGGCTAGCGAGTGAAAAACTGTTTTTT.

There are a few counts of this clonotype. This sequence joins TRBV25-1 and TRBJ1-1; 9 positions agree with TRBD1. CDR3 length: 14 amino acids. J gave up 5 bases and V 4 bases, and 5 bases lay outside the gene matches. Germline V gene lookup returns CDR1 MGHDK and CDR2 SYGVNS. CDR3 in DNA: TGTGCCAGCAGTGGGGACAGGGATTGGACTGAAGCTTTCTTT. Translating it yields CASSGDRDWTEAFF.